This T cell receptor (beta chain) derives from a study of blood T cell repertoires in COVID-19. Study-wide context: Recovered Cohort 3 donors showed two negative PCRs, clearance, or symptom resolution. PBMCs, B-cell-depleted T cells, or T cells were the source of the cDNA or gDNA that made up the material.

This table comes from immunoSEQ multiplex PCR, and its TCRdb copy is limited to in-frame clones, with some not included. The table includes roughly 140,000 clones, under 90% detected once. The CDR3 has 14 amino acids. V lost 3 bases and J 5 bases, leaving 14 bases between the germline ends. Germline V gene sequence: CDR1 KGHSH, CDR2 LQKENI. This clone turned up a few times. In terms of age and location, participants ranged from roughly 18 to 95 years and lived in 24 US areas. Clinical history reported by participants formed the basis on which cohorts were assigned. The V and J genes are TRBV18 and TRBJ2-7; D is uncertain. Source material: PBMCs or T cells enriched from blood (not recorded which). The receptor was derived from a man over 45 in a cohort exposed to, infected with or recovered from COVID-19 (not recorded which). CDR3 sequence (DNA): TGTGCCAGCTCACCCCCGACAAATATCCACGAGCAGTACTTC. Encoded protein: CASSPPTNIHEQYF.